This T cell receptor (beta chain) was sequenced during a study of response to subunit inactivated influenza vaccine. Via MiXCR, TCRdb re-called the RT-PCR reads, giving one row per CDR3 protein. The sample lists about 700,000 distinct CDR3 sequences; around 13% were seen once. This clonotype appeared a few times. Trimming removed 3 bases at V and 1 base at J, with 9 bases between. CDR1 is MGHDK and CDR2 is SYGVNS in the germline V gene. This CDR3 is built from 14 residues. V gene TRBV25-1 combines with J gene TRBJ1-1, with D possibly TRBD1 on 5 matching bases. Sequenced here: PBMCs from blood, sampled around two weeks before vaccination. The sequence was obtained from a man in his fifties or sixties who received an inactivated influenza vaccine. For the CDR3, the DNA is TGTGCCAGCAGTGATATTCAGGGGAACACTGAAGCTTTCTTT. Its translation: CASSDIQGNTEAFF. The full variable domain, with the rest looked up from reference TRBV25-1 and TRBJ1-1, is EADIYQTPRYLVIGTGKKITLECSQTMGHDKMYWYQQDPGMELHLIHYSYGVNSTEKGDLSSESTVSRIRTEHFPLTLESARPSHTSQYLCASSDIQGNTEAFFGQGTRLTVV.